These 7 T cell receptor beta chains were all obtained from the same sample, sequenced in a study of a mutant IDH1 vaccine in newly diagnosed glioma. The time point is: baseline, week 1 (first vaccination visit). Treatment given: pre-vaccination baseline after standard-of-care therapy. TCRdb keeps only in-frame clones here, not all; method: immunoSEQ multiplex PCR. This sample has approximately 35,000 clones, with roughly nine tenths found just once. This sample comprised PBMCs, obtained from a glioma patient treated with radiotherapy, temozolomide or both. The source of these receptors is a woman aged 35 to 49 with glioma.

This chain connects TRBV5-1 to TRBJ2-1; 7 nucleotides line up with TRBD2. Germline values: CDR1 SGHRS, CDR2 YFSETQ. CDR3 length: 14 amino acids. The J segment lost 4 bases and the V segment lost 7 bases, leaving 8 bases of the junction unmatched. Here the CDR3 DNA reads TGCGCCAGCCCCCTCTGGGGGGGGTACAATGAGCAGTTCTTC. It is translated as CASPLWGGYNEQFF.

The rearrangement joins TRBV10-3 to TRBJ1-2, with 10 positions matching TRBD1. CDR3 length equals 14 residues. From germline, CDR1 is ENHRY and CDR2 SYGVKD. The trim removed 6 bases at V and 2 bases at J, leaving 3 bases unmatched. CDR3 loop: CAIRGQGVNYGYTF. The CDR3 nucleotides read TGTGCCATCAGAGGACAGGGGGTGAACTATGGCTACACCTTC.

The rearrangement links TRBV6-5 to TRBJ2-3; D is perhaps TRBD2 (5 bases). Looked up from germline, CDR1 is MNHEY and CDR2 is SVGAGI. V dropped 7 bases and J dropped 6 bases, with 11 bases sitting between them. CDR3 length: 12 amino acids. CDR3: CASTTEGDTQYF. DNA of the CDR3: TGTGCCAGCACCACTGAGGGCGATACGCAGTATTTT.

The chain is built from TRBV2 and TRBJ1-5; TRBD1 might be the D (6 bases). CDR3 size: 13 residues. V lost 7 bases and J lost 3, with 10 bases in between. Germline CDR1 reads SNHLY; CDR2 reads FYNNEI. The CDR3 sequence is CASKGGYNQPQHF. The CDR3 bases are TGTGCCAGCAAGGGGGGCTACAATCAGCCCCAGCATTTT. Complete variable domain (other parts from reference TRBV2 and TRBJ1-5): EPEVTQTPSHQVTQMGQEVILRCVPISNHLYFYWYRQILGQKVEFLVSFYNNEISEKSEIFDDQFSVERPDGSNFTLKIRSTKLEDSAMYFCASKGGYNQPQHFGDGTRLSIL.

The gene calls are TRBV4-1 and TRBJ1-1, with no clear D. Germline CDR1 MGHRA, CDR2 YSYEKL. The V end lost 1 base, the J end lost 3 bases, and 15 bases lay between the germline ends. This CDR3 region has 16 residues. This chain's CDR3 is CASSQVGGPRDTEAFF. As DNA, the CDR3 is TGCGCCAGCAGCCAAGTAGGAGGGCCTCGGGACACTGAAGCTTTCTTT.

CDR3 region: CATSRAAGRIYGYTF. CDR3 nucleotide sequence: TGTGCCACCAGCAGAGCCGCCGGACGGATCTATGGCTACACCTTC. The chain has TRBV15 and TRBJ1-2, with no clear D. The germline V gene has CDR1 LNHNV and CDR2 YYDKDF (reference sequence). V was shortened by 1 base and J by 4 bases, with 13 bases between the two germline ends. The CDR3 runs 15 residues.

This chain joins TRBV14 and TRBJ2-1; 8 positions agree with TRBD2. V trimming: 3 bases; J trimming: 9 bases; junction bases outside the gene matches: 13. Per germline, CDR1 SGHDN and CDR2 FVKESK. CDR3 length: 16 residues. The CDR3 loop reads CASSHLTGLVQSEQFF. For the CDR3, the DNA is TGTGCCAGCAGCCATCTAACGGGACTAGTGCAAAGTGAGCAGTTCTTC.